The text below deals with one T cell receptor beta chain. This entry belongs to a study of blood T cell repertoires in COVID-19. On the study more broadly: Specimens from acute and convalescent COVID-19 originated in the United States, Italy and Spain. From T cells, B-cell-depleted T cells, or PBMCs came the material, which was cDNA or gDNA.

Donors in Cohort 3 counted as recovered after two negative PCRs, clearance, or symptom resolution. CDR1 and CDR2 (germline): WNHNN, SYGVQD (reference sequence). V was clipped by 1 base and J by 8 bases, with 6 bases between them. The CDR3 extends over 13 amino acids. Some clones are missing from TCRdb's copy, which holds only in-frame ones; the method was immunoSEQ multiplex PCR. The sample records 450,000 to 500,000 clones, approximately 86% being singletons. The specimen was PBMCs or T cells enriched from blood (not recorded which). The genes are TRBV10-1 and TRBJ1-6; unclear D gene. The receptor was derived from a woman aged 55-75 years who had recovered from COVID-19. This CDR3 reads CASSEWRDSPLHF. CDR3 nucleotide sequence: TGCGCCAGCAGTGAGTGGAGGGATTCACCCCTCCACTTT.